This is a list of T cell receptor beta chains from one sample in a study of neurological immune-mediated disorders. TCRdb independently ran MiXCR on the 5' RACE reads; one entry per CDR3 protein. The repertoire holds around 53,000 distinct CDR3 sequences, with approximately 8.4% as singletons. Sequencing was carried out using PBMCs. The receptors were sampled from a woman aged 40 to 49 in good health. CDR3s include the opening cysteine and the closing phenylalanine or tryptophan. A D gene is named only where the DNA matches it firmly. The size field is filled for only some rows; it gives once, few, many or a size class.

V gene	CDR3 length	clone size	D gene	J gene	CDR3 protein	CDR3 DNA
TRBV5-1	15	many	TRBD1	TRBJ1-2	CASSAGQGNNYGYTF	TGCGCCAGCAGCGCTGGACAGGGCAATAACTATGGCTACACCTTC
TRBV20-1	14	many	-	TRBJ2-5	CSASSPGGGETQYF	TGCAGTGCTAGCTCCCCGGGGGGCGGAGAGACCCAGTACTTC
TRBV5-1	14	many	-	TRBJ2-7	CASSLGPGAYEQYF	TGCGCCAGCAGCTTGGGTCCGGGGGCGTACGAGCAGTACTTC
TRBV20-1	15	many	-	TRBJ2-5	CSASGTLEGRETQYF	TGCAGTGCTTCGGGAACCTTGGAGGGGCGAGAGACCCAGTACTTC
TRBV20-1	13	many	-	TRBJ1-4	CSARSELIEKLFF	TGCAGTGCTAGATCAGAGTTGATTGAAAAACTGTTTTTT
TRBV20-1	12	many	-	TRBJ1-2	CSARSPGSGYTF	TGCAGTGCTAGAAGCCCAGGGTCGGGCTACACCTTC
TRBV4-2	14	many	-	TRBJ2-1	CASSSGQAYNEQFF	TGTGCCAGTAGTTCAGGGCAGGCCTACAATGAGCAGTTCTTC
TRBV7-9	14	many	TRBD2	TRBJ2-3	CASRPGRDTDTQYF	TGTGCCAGCCGCCCAGGGAGGGATACAGATACGCAGTATTTT
TRBV3-1	15	many	TRBD2	TRBJ2-7	CASSQVGTSSYEQYF	TGTGCCAGCAGCCAAGTTGGGACTAGCTCCTACGAGCAGTACTTC
TRBV10-3	17	many	TRBD1	TRBJ1-1	CAISDPPGTVWPTEAFF	TGTGCCATCAGTGACCCTCCCGGGACAGTCTGGCCGACTGAAGCTTTCTTT
TRBV5-1	14	many	TRBD1	TRBJ1-1	CASSRDRTNTEAFF	TGCGCCAGCAGCAGGGACAGGACGAACACTGAAGCTTTCTTT
TRBV5-1	14	many	-	TRBJ1-2	CASSLEWGNYGYTF	TGCGCCAGCAGCTTGGAGTGGGGCAACTATGGCTACACCTTC
TRBV5-1	14	many	-	TRBJ2-1	CASSLGRGGNEQFF	TGCGCCAGCAGCTTGGGCCGAGGAGGAAATGAGCAGTTCTTC
TRBV20-1	14	many	TRBD1	TRBJ1-1	CSALDRGRYTEAFF	TGCAGTGCTCTGGACAGGGGGCGTTACACTGAAGCTTTCTTT
TRBV11-2	17	many	-	TRBJ1-2	CASSLDWQNGGGYGYTF	TGTGCCAGCAGCTTAGATTGGCAAAACGGGGGCGGCTATGGCTACACCTTC
TRBV2	13	many	-	TRBJ1-5	CASRPTDNQPQHF	TGTGCCAGCAGACCTACAGACAATCAGCCCCAGCATTTT
TRBV5-1	13	many	TRBD1	TRBJ1-2	CASSLGQGGGYTF	TGCGCCAGCAGCTTAGGACAGGGTGGTGGCTACACCTTC
TRBV4-1	15	many	-	TRBJ1-1	CASSQWTAPNTEAFF	TGCGCCAGCAGCCAATGGACCGCCCCGAACACTGAAGCTTTCTTT
TRBV6-2/TRBV6-3	14	few	TRBD1	TRBJ1-1	CASSYLGQGTEAFF	TGTGCCAGCAGTTACTTGGGACAGGGCACTGAAGCTTTCTTT
TRBV20-1	12	many	-	TRBJ2-7	CASGKSSYEQYF	TGCGCCTCGGGTAAGAGCTCCTACGAGCAGTACTTC
TRBV29-1	15	few	TRBD2	TRBJ2-2	CSVASGGPVTGELFF	TGCAGCGTTGCCTCGGGAGGCCCGGTAACCGGGGAGCTGTTTTTT
TRBV3-1	18	many	-	TRBJ2-6	CASSRPYGAAPGANVLTF	TGTGCCAGCAGCCGCCCGTACGGGGCTGCCCCTGGGGCCAACGTCCTGACTTTC
TRBV7-2	15	many	TRBD2	TRBJ2-1	CASSVRTSEGNEQFF	TGTGCCAGCAGCGTACGGACTAGCGAGGGGAATGAGCAGTTCTTC
TRBV3-1	11	many	TRBD1	TRBJ1-4	CASSPGQGLFF	TGTGCCAGCAGCCCCGGACAGGGGCTGTTTTTT
TRBV30	14	few	TRBD1	TRBJ2-1	CAWNPGGSYNEQFF	TGTGCCTGGAATCCAGGGGGCTCCTACAATGAGCAGTTCTTC
TRBV27	15	many	-	TRBJ2-2	CASSLFGQSTGELFF	TGTGCCAGCAGTTTATTTGGACAAAGCACCGGGGAGCTGTTTTTT
TRBV10-3	15	many	-	TRBJ1-5	CAISESDRFNQPQHF	TGTGCCATCAGTGAGTCGGACAGATTCAATCAGCCCCAGCATTTT
TRBV7-9	13	many	-	TRBJ1-2	CASSRQEPYGYTF	TGTGCCAGCAGCAGACAGGAGCCGTATGGCTACACCTTC
TRBV20-1	17	-	TRBD2	TRBJ2-1	CSANPPVAGGHHNEQFF	TGCAGTGCTAACCCCCCTGTAGCGGGAGGGCACCACAATGAGCAGTTCTTC
TRBV29-1	15	many	TRBD2	TRBJ2-5	CSAGTSGGLQETQYF	TGCAGCGCTGGGACTAGCGGGGGGCTTCAAGAGACCCAGTACTTC
TRBV4-3	15	few	TRBD2	TRBJ2-1	CASSPLDTSGRGKIF	TGCGCCAGCAGCCCACTGGACACTAGCGGGAGAGGGAAAATCTTC
TRBV11-2	15	many	-	TRBJ1-1	CASSLELGDNTEAFF	TGTGCCAGCAGCTTAGAGTTGGGAGACAACACTGAAGCTTTCTTT
TRBV5-6	17	many	TRBD2	TRBJ2-6	CASSLWGGSSGANVLTF	TGTGCCAGCAGCTTGTGGGGAGGGAGCTCTGGGGCCAACGTCCTGACTTTC
TRBV5-1	20	once	-	TRBJ1-2	CASSFYICSALDRANYGYTF	-
TRBV6-6	12	many	-	TRBJ2-7	CASSSQSYEQYF	TGTGCCAGCAGTTCCCAATCCTACGAGCAGTACTTC
TRBV3-1	14	many	-	TRBJ2-5	CASSSVGAQETQYF	TGTGCCAGCAGCTCCGTGGGTGCACAAGAGACCCAGTACTTC
TRBV5-4	12	many	-	TRBJ1-1	CASSSMNTEAFF	TGTGCCAGCAGCTCGATGAACACTGAAGCTTTCTTT
TRBV6-4	16	many	-	TRBJ1-6	CASSEIGGAGNSPLHF	TGTGCCAGCAGTGAAATTGGGGGCGCGGGAAATTCACCCCTCCACTTT
TRBV7-2	15	many	-	TRBJ2-7	CASSPTQLRAYEQYF	TGTGCCAGCAGCCCTACGCAATTGAGGGCCTACGAGCAGTACTTC
TRBV20-1	15	many	-	TRBJ1-2	CSARDRMMNYYGYTF	TGCAGTGCTAGAGATCGGATGATGAATTACTATGGCTACACCTTC
TRBV6-2/TRBV6-3	18	many	-	TRBJ1-1	CASSFDSTLNLLNTEAFF	TGTGCCAGCAGCTTTGACAGTACTCTCAACTTATTGAACACTGAAGCTTTCTTT
TRBV7-3	17	few	TRBD1	TRBJ2-1	CASSSIRQGSSYNEQFF	TGTGCCAGCAGCTCGATCCGACAGGGGTCTTCCTACAATGAGCAGTTCTTC
TRBV20-1	14	few	TRBD2	TRBJ2-7	CSARWREVTYEQYF	TGCAGTGCTAGATGGCGGGAGGTAACCTACGAGCAGTACTTC
TRBV18	16	many	TRBD1	TRBJ1-2	CASSPPSTGDKVGYTF	TGTGCCAGCTCACCACCGTCGACAGGGGATAAGGTTGGCTACACCTTC
TRBV7-9	16	many	TRBD1	TRBJ1-1	CASSLALGRGETEAFF	TGTGCCAGCAGCTTAGCGCTAGGCAGGGGGGAAACTGAAGCTTTCTTT
TRBV20-1	14	-	-	TRBJ1-2	CSATGTGVNYGYTF	TGCAGTGCGACCGGGACGGGAGTTAACTATGGCTACACCTTC
TRBV20-1	17	many	TRBD2	TRBJ2-5	CSARLWLAGGPVQTQYF	TGCAGTGCTAGGTTGTGGCTAGCGGGGGGGCCGGTACAGACCCAGTACTTC
TRBV24-1	15	many	TRBD1	TRBJ2-3	CATSDSGRGRDTQYF	TGTGCCACCAGTGATTCCGGCAGGGGGCGAGATACGCAGTATTTT
TRBV6-1	17	many	-	TRBJ2-1	CASSEVPPGSSYNEQFF	TGTGCCAGCAGTGAAGTCCCCCCTGGAAGCTCCTACAATGAGCAGTTCTTC
TRBV20-1	16	many	TRBD2	TRBJ2-1	CSALDAVAGSNNEQFF	TGCAGTGCCTTAGATGCGGTAGCGGGATCGAACAATGAGCAGTTCTTC
TRBV19	14	-	-	TRBJ2-2	CATSDEGRTGELFF	TGTGCCACCTCAGACGAGGGAAGGACCGGGGAGCTGTTTTTT
TRBV20-1	12	-	-	TRBJ2-5	CSARTPQETQYF	TGCAGTGCCCGGACACCTCAAGAGACCCAGTACTTC
TRBV6-6	15	many	-	TRBJ2-1	CASSYSRWGRDEQFF	TGTGCCAGCAGTTACTCCCGATGGGGGCGGGATGAGCAGTTCTTC
TRBV18	14	many	-	TRBJ1-1	CASSPPLSNTEAFF	TGTGCCAGCTCACCACCTCTTTCGAACACTGAAGCTTTCTTT
TRBV20-1	15	many	-	TRBJ1-3	CSAPVPNRSGNTIYF	TGCAGTGCTCCCGTGCCCAACCGCTCTGGAAACACCATATATTTT
TRBV5-1	14	many	-	TRBJ2-5	CASSLTGTGETQYF	TGCGCCAGCAGCCTTACCGGGACGGGAGAGACCCAGTACTTC
TRBV5-4	16	many	TRBD2	TRBJ2-5	CASSLGASGIQETQYF	TGTGCCAGCAGCTTGGGGGCTAGCGGGATTCAAGAGACCCAGTACTTC
TRBV6-5	16	many	TRBD1	TRBJ2-1	CASSRDRGENYNEQFF	TGTGCCAGCAGTCGGGACAGGGGGGAAAACTACAATGAGCAGTTCTTC